Reported below is one T cell receptor beta chain. These data are taken from a study of blood T cell repertoires in COVID-19. J gave up 3 bases and V 1 base, and 1 base lay outside the gene matches. CDR1 and CDR2 from the germline V gene are MNHEY and SVGEGT. The CDR3 runs 15 residues. Clones were read by immunoSEQ multiplex PCR, and TCRdb kept only the in-frame ones, dropping some. The table lists 200,000 to 250,000 clones, around 83% of them singletons. The receptor was isolated from a woman in her sixties or seventies with COVID-19, enrolled during active disease. The chain is built from TRBV6-2 or TRBV6-3 and TRBJ2-3; 10 nucleotides match TRBD1. The sample taken for sequencing was peripheral blood. CDR3 loop: CASSYWTGGTDTQYF. Here the CDR3 DNA reads TGTGCCAGCAGTTACTGGACAGGGGGGACAGATACGCAGTATTTT.